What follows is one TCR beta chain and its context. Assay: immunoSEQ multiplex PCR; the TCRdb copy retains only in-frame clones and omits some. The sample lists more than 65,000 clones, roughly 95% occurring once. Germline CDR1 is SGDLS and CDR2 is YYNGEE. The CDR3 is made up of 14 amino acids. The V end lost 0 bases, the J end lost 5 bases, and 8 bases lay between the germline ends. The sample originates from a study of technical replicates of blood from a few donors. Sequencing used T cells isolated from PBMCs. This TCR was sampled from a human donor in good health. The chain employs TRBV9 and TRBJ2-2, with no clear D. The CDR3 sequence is CASSVGRHTGELFF. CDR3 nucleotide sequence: TGTGCCAGCAGCGTAGGCAGGCATACCGGGGAGCTGTTTTTT.